Below, one T cell receptor (beta chain) is given with its context. Its antigen is not identified. The germline V gene encodes CDR1 MGHRA and CDR2 YSYEKL. The CDR3 consists of 15 residues. J gave up 9 bases and V 0 bases, and 7 bases lay outside the gene matches. This specimen comes from a study of Ad26.COV2.S vaccination and SARS-CoV-2 variants. Study-level background: Ad26.COV2.S shots went into the muscle once or twice, 56 days apart. Overall study findings and caveats: Following vaccination, spike-specific CD8+ and CD4+ T cell responses reportedly exhibited substantial breadth.

Stated treatment: 15 to 20 received Ad26.COV2.S at low or high dose, single or two shots; 5 received placebo; per-sample allocation not given. Sample collection was performed on day 63 after the first vaccine or placebo injection. The table came from immunoSEQ multiplex PCR; TCRdb's copy has only in-frame clones and leaves some out. The table shows about 280,000 clones, with around 87% occurring only once. This chain joins TRBV4-1 and TRBJ2-4, with 8 bases aligning to TRBD1. Specimen: peripheral blood, collected in a trial of Ad26.COV2.S vaccine versus placebo. The sequence was obtained from a person aged 18-65 years who received the Ad26.COV2.S COVID-19 vaccine or a placebo. CDR3 bases: TGCGCCAGCAGCCAAGAAGGGCAGGGGGCGGGCATTCAGTACTTC. This translates into CASSQEGQGAGIQYF.